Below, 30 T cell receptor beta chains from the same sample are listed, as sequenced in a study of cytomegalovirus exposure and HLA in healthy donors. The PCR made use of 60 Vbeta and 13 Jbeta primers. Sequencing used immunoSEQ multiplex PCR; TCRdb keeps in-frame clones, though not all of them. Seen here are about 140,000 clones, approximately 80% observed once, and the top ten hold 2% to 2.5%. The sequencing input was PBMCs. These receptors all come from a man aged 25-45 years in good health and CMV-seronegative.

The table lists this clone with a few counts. In nucleotides, the CDR3 is TGTGCCAGCAGTTACTCCGTCGGAGGGACCGGGGAGCTGTTTTTT. It yields the protein CASSYSVGGTGELFF. The chain joins TRBV6-5 to TRBJ2-2; tentative D call: TRBD2 (6 bases). Trimming pared 0 bases from V and 5 bases from J, leaving 10 bases between. This CDR3 region has 15 residues. Germline CDR1 and CDR2: MNHEY and SVGAGI.

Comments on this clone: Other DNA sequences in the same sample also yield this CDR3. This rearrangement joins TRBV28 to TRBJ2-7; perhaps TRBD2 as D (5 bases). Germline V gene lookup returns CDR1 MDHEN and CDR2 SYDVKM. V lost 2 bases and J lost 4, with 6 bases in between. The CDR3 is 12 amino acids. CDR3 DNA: TGTGCCAGCAGTTTAGAGGGATACGAGCAGTACTTC. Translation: CASSLEGYEQYF. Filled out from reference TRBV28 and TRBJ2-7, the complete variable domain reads DVKVTQSSRYLVKRTGEKVFLECVQDMDHENMFWYRQDPGLGLRLIYFSYDVKMKEKGDIPEGYSVSREKKERFSLILESASTNQTSMYLCASSLEGYEQYFGPGTRLTVT.

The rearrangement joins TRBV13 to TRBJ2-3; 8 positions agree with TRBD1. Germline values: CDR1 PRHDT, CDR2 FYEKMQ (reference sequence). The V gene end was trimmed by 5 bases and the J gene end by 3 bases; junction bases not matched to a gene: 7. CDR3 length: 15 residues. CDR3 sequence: CASSAGQGGTDTQYF. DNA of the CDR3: TGTGCCAGCAGCGCCGGACAGGGTGGAACAGATACGCAGTATTTT.

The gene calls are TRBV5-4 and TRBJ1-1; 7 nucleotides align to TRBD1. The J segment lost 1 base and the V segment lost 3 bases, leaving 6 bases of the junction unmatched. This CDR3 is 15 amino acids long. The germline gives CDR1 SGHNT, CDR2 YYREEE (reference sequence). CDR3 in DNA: TGTGCCAGCAGCTCCGGACAGGTGAGGAACACTGAAGCTTTCTTT. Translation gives CASSSGQVRNTEAFF.

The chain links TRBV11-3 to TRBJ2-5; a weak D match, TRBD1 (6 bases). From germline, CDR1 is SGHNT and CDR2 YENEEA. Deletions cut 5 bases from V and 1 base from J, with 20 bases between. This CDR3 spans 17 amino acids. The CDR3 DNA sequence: TGTGCCAGCAGCCGAGCAGGGGCTAGTGGCTCCCAAGAGACCCAGTACTTC. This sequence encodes CASSRAGASGSQETQYF.

The CDR3 loop reads CACTPGIAKNIQYF. The CDR3 nucleotides are TGTGCCTGTACCCCGGGAATCGCCAAAAACATTCAGTACTTC. The chain joins TRBV30 to TRBJ2-4, with a possible D match to TRBD2 (5 bases). Germline loops: CDR1 GTSNPN, CDR2 SVGIG (reference sequence). There are 14 residues in the CDR3. Trimming shortened V by 6 bases and J by 1 base, and 13 bases separated the two germline ends.

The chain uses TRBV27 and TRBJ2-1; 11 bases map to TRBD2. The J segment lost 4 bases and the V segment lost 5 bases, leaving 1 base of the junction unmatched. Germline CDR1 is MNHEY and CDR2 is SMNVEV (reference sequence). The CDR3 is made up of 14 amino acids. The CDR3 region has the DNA TGTGCCAGCAGTACTAGCGGGGGTTACAATGAGCAGTTCTTC. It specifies CASSTSGGYNEQFF.

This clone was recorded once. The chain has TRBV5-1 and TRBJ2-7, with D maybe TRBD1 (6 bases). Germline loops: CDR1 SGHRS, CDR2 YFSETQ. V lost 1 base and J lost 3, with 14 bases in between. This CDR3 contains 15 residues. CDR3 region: CASSLLWTADYEQYF. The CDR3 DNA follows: TGCGCCAGCAGCTTGCTTTGGACAGCTGACTACGAGCAGTACTTC.

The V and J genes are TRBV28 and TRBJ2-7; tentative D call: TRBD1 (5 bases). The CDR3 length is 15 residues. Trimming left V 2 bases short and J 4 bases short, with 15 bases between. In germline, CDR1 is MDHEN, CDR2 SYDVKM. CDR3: CASSLRGRGSYEQYF. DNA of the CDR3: TGTGCCAGCAGTTTAAGAGGAAGGGGAAGTTACGAGCAGTACTTC.

DNA for the CDR3: TGCGCCAGCAGCCCGGGAGGTAGCGGGAGAACGGATACGCAGTATTTT. Amino acid sequence: CASSPGGSGRTDTQYF. This chain connects TRBV5-1 to TRBJ2-3; 9 bases agree with TRBD2. Germline V CDR1 and CDR2: SGHRS, YFSETQ. There are 16 residues in the CDR3. V was clipped by 4 bases and J by 6 bases; unmatched bases: 12.

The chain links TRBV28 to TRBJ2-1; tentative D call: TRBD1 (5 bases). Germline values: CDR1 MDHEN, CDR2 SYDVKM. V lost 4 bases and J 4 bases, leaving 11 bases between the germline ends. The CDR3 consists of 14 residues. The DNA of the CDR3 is TGTGCCAGCAGTTACCCCGCAGGGTACAATGAGCAGTTCTTC. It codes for CASSYPAGYNEQFF.

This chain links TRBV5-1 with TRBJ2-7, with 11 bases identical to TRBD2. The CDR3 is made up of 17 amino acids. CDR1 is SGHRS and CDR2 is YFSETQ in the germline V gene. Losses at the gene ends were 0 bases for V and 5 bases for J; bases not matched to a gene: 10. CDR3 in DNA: TGCGCCAGCAGCTTGGGAGGTAGCGGGAGGGCCTTGGACGAGCAGTACTTC. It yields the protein CASSLGGSGRALDEQYF.

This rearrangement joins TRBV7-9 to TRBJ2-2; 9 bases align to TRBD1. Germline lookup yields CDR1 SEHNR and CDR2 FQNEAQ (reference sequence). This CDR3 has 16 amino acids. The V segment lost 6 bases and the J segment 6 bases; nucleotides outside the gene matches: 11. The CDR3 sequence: CASRLVGQGLSGELFF. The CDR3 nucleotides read TGTGCCAGCAGGCTCGTGGGACAGGGACTCTCCGGGGAGCTGTTTTTT.

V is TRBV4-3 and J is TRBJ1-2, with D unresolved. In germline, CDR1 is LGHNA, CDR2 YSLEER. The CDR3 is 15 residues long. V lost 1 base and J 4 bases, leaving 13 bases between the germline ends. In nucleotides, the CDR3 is TGCGCCAGCAGCCAAGGGCGGGTTGGGAGCTATGGCTACACCTTC. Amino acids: CASSQGRVGSYGYTF.

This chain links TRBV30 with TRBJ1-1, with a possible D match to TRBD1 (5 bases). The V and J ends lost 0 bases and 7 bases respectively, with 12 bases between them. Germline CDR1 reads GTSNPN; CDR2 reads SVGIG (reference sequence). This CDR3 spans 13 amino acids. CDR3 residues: CAWSVSRGVEAFF. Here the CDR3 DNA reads TGTGCCTGGAGTGTATCTAGGGGTGTTGAAGCTTTCTTT. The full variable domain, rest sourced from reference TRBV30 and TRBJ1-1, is SQTIHQWPATLVQPVGSPLSLECTVEGTSNPNLYWYRQAAGRGLQLLFYSVGIGQISSEVPQNLSASRPQDRQFILSSKKLLLSDSGFYLCAWSVSRGVEAFFGQGTRLTVV.

CDR3 sequence reads: CASSGRGRNQPQHF. In nucleotides, the CDR3 is TGTGCCAGCAGTGGGAGGGGGCGCAATCAGCCCCAGCATTTT. This chain connects TRBV6-1 to TRBJ1-5; 7 positions match TRBD1. The trim removed 4 bases at V and 2 bases at J, leaving 2 bases unmatched. Germline V gives CDR1 MNHNS, CDR2 SASEGT. CDR3 length equals 14 residues.

CDR3: CASSSQTSTGGLFF. The CDR3 nucleotides read TGTGCCAGTAGTTCCCAGACTAGCACCGGAGGGCTGTTTTTT. This sequence joins TRBV19 and TRBJ2-2, with TRBD2 identical over 7 bases. Germline-derived CDR1 and CDR2 are LNHDA and SQIVND (reference sequence). The CDR3 is made up of 14 amino acids. V lost 5 bases to trimming and J lost 13 bases; unmatched junction nucleotides: 13.

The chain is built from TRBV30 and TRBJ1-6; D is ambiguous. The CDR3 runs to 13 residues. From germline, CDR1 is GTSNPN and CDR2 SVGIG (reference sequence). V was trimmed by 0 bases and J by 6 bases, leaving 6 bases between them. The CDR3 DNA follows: TGTGCCTGGAGTGTCCGGGGTAATTCACCCCTCCACTTT. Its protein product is CAWSVRGNSPLHF.

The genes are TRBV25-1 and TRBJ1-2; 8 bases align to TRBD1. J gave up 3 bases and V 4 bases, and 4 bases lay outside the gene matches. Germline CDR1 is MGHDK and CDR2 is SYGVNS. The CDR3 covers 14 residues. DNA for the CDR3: TGTGCCAGCAGTGGAACGACAGGGGACTATGGCTACACCTTC. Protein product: CASSGTTGDYGYTF.

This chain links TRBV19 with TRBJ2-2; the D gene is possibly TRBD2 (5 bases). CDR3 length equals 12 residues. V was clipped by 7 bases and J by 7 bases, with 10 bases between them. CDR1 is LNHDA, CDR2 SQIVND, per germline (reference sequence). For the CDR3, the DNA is TGTGCCAGTAAAGGACTGAACGGGGAGCTGTTTTTT. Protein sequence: CASKGLNGELFF.

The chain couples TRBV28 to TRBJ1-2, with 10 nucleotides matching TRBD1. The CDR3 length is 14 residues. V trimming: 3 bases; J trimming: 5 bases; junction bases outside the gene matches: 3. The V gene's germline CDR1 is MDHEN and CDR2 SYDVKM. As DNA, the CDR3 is TGTGCCAGCAGTTTCGGGACAGGGGTATATGGCTACACCTTC. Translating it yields CASSFGTGVYGYTF.

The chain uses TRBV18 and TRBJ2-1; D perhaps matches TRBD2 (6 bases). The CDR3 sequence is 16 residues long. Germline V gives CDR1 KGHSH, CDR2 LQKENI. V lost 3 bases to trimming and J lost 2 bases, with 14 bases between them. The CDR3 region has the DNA TGTGCCAGCTCACCCCCGGGAGAGGGGCCCTACAATGAGCAGTTCTTC. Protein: CASSPPGEGPYNEQFF.

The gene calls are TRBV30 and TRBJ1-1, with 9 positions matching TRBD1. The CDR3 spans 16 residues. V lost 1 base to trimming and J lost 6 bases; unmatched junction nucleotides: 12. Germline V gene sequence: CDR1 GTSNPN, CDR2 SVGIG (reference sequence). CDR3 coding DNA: TGTGCCTGGAGTGCCCTGGGACAGGGAGGAGGAGCTGAAGCTTTCTTT. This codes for CAWSALGQGGGAEAFF.

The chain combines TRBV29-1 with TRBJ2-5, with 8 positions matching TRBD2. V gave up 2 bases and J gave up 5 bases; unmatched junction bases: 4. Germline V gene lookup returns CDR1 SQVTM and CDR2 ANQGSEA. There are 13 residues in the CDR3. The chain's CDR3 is CSVEWREAETQYF. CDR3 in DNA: TGCAGCGTTGAATGGCGGGAGGCGGAGACCCAGTACTTC.

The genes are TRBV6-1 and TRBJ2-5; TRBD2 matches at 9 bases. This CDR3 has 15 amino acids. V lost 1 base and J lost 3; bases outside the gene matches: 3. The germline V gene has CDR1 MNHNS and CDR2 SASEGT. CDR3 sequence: CASSEEASGKETQYF. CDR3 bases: TGTGCCAGCAGTGAAGAAGCTAGCGGGAAAGAGACCCAGTACTTC.

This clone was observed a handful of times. The CDR3 bases are TGTGCCAGCGGCCTCGGAGCCTACGAGCAGTACTTC. This gives the protein CASGLGAYEQYF. The V gene is TRBV28, the J gene TRBJ2-7; D unclear. CDR3 length: 12 amino acids. The V gene lost 8 bases and the J gene lost 2 bases, with 10 bases spanning the gap. Germline CDR1 reads MDHEN; CDR2 reads SYDVKM.

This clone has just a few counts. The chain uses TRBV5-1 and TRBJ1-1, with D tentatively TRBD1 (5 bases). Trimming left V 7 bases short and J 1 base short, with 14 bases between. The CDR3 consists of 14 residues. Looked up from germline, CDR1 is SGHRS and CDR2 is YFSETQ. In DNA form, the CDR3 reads TGCGCCAGCCAAAATCTGGGGGGGAACACTGAAGCTTTCTTT. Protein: CASQNLGGNTEAFF.

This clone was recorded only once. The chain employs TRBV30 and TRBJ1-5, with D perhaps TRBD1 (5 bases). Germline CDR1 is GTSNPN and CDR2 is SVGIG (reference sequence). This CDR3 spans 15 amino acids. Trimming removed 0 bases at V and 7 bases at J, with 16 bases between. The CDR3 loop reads CAWSVGQGGWQPQHF. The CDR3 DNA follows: TGTGCCTGGAGTGTAGGGCAGGGAGGCTGGCAGCCCCAGCATTTT.

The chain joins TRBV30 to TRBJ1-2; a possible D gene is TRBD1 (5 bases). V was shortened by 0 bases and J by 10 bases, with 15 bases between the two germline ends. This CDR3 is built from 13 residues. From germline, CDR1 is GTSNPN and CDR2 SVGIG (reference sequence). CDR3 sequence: CAWSVLGRAVYTF. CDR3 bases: TGTGCCTGGAGTGTACTGGGCAGGGCGGTCTACACCTTC. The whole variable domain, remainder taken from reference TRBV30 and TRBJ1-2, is SQTIHQWPATLVQPVGSPLSLECTVEGTSNPNLYWYRQAAGRGLQLLFYSVGIGQISSEVPQNLSASRPQDRQFILSSKKLLLSDSGFYLCAWSVLGRAVYTFGSGTRLTVV.

As DNA, the CDR3 is TGCGCCAGCAGTCCGACTAGCGGGAGGGCGAACACCGGGGAGCTGTTTTTT. Translating gives CASSPTSGRANTGELFF. This rearrangement joins TRBV10-1 to TRBJ2-2, with TRBD2 identical over 14 bases. The length of the CDR3 is 17 residues. The V and J ends lost 5 bases and 0 bases, in that order; junction bases with no gene match: 2. The germline V gene encodes CDR1 WNHNN and CDR2 SYGVQD (reference sequence).